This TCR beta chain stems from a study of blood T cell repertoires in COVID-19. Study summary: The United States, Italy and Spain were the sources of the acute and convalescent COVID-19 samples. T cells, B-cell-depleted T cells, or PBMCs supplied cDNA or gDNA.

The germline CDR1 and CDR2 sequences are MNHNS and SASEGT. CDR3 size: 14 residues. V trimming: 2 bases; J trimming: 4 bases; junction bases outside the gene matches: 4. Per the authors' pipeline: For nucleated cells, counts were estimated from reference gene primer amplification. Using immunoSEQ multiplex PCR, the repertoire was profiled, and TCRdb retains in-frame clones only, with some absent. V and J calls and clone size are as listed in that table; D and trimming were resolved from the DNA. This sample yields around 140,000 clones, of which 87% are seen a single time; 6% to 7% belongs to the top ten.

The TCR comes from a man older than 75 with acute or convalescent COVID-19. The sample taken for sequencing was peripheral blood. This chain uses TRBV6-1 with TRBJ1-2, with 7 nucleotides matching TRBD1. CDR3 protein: CASSETGQIYGYTF. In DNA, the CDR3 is TGTGCCAGCAGTGAAACGGGACAGATCTATGGCTACACCTTC.